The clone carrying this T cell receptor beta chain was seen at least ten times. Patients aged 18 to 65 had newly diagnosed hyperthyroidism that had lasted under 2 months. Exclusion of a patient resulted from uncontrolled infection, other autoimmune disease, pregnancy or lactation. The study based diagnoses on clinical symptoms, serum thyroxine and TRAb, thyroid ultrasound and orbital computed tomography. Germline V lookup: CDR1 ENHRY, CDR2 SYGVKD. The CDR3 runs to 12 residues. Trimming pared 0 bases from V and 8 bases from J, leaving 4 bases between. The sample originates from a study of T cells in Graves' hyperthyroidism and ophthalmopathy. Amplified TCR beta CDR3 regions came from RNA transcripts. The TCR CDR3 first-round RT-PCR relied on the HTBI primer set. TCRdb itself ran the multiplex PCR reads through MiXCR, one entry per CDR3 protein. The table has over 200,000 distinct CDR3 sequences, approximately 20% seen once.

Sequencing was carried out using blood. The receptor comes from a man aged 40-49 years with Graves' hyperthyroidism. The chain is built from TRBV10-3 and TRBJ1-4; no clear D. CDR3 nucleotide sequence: TGTGCCATCAGTGAGTCGAACGAAAAACTGTTTTTT. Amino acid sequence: CAISESNEKLFF.